These 5 T cell receptor beta chains share one sample of origin, sequenced in a study of vaccination effects on CD4 cells after COVID-19. Antigen-specific CD4+ T cell clonotypes were called by their expansion after viral peptide-pool culture in ViraFEST. Culturing for roughly 10 days preceded CD4+ T cell isolation. Neither prior SARS-CoV-2 infection nor positive nucleocapsid antibodies were present in the vaccine recipients. Assay: immunoSEQ multiplex PCR; the TCRdb copy retains only in-frame clones and omits some. The data show under 30,000 clones, approximately 70% seen once. Their antigens remain unidentified. The sample consisted of CD4+ T cells from PBMCs cultured with HCoV-NL63 spike peptides, taken before COVID-19 vaccination. The receptors originated from a human donor who received a COVID-19 vaccine.

J is TRBJ2-3 and V is TRBV4-2; D unclear. Trimming shortened V by 0 bases and J by 0 bases, and 4 bases separated the two germline ends. Per germline, CDR1 LGHNA and CDR2 YNFKEQ. The CDR3 length is 14 residues. CDR3 in DNA: TGTGCCAGCAGCCAAGATGGCAGCACAGATACGCAGTATTTT. Amino acids: CASSQDGSTDTQYF.

CDR3 amino acids: CASSFTLAGGYSYEQYF. DNA for the CDR3: TGTGCCAGCAGTTTTACTTTAGCGGGGGGCTACTCCTACGAGCAGTACTTC. The V call is TRBV28, the J call TRBJ2-7; 10 nucleotides agree with TRBD2. The CDR3 extends over 17 amino acids. From germline, CDR1 is MDHEN and CDR2 SYDVKM. Trimming at V came to 3 bases and at J to 0 bases, leaving 8 bases not matched to a gene.

This rearrangement joins TRBV19 to TRBJ1-2, with D hard to call. Germline CDR1 LNHDA, CDR2 SQIVND (reference sequence). The CDR3 covers 15 residues. Trimming pared 6 bases from V and 5 bases from J, leaving 19 bases between. The CDR3 region is CASRNPTGGSYGYTF. CDR3 sequence (DNA): TGTGCCAGTAGGAACCCGACGGGAGGATCTTATGGCTACACCTTC.

The chain combines TRBV28 with TRBJ1-3; D may be TRBD1 (5 bases). This CDR3 is built from 15 residues. Trimming pared 2 bases from V and 5 bases from J, leaving 13 bases between. Germline V lookup: CDR1 MDHEN, CDR2 SYDVKM. CDR3 protein: CASSLIGERRNTIYF. The CDR3 coding sequence is TGTGCCAGCAGTTTAATAGGGGAGAGAAGAAACACCATATATTTT.

The chain uses TRBV5-4 and TRBJ1-2; a weak D match, TRBD1 (5 bases). In germline, CDR1 is SGHNT, CDR2 YYREEE (reference sequence). There are 14 residues in the CDR3. The V and J ends lost 0 bases and 3 bases respectively, with 9 bases between them. The CDR3 nucleotides are TGTGCCAGCAGCTTGGACAGGTCGGACTATGGCTACACCTTC. Translating gives CASSLDRSDYGYTF.